Each of the 13 T cell receptor beta chains below was sequenced from the same sample in a study of identifying expanded T cells in peripheral blood. The repertoire was sequenced with immunoSEQ multiplex PCR; TCRdb's copy has only in-frame clones and lacks some. The table lists tens of thousands of clones, about 91% of them singletons. Sequencing was performed on blood. The receptors come from a person aged 18 to 70 in good health.

J is TRBJ1-5 and V is TRBV5-1; D remains ambiguous. The V gene's germline CDR1 is SGHRS and CDR2 YFSETQ. The CDR3 has 13 residues. The germline V and J ends were trimmed by 5 bases and 0 bases, with 6 bases remaining between them. CDR3 nucleotide sequence: TGCGCCAGCAGGAGGGATAGCAATCAGCCCCAGCATTTT. Translation: CASRRDSNQPQHF. Full variable domain (rest looked up from reference TRBV5-1 and TRBJ1-5): KAGVTQTPRYLIKTRGQQVTLSCSPISGHRSVSWYQQTPGQGLQFLFEYFSETQRNKGNFPGRFSGRQFSNSRSEMNVSTLELGDSALYLCASRRDSNQPQHFGDGTRLSIL.

The chain joins TRBV28 to TRBJ2-4, with D uncertain. This CDR3 comprises 16 residues. Trimming removed 2 bases at V and 5 bases at J, with 16 bases between. The V gene's germline CDR1 is MDHEN and CDR2 SYDVKM. The CDR3 DNA reads as TGTGCCAGCAGTTTAAATGGATTGACCCGTGAAAACATTCAGTACTTC. Translated: CASSLNGLTRENIQYF.

The V call is TRBV6-5, the J call TRBJ1-2; TRBD1 is a possible D gene (6 bases). The germline V and J ends were trimmed by 4 bases and 2 bases, with 17 bases remaining between them. Germline V gene lookup returns CDR1 MNHEY and CDR2 SVGAGI. The length of the CDR3 is 16 residues. As DNA, the CDR3 is TGTGCCAGCAGTTCTAGTCTGGGGGCGGTCAACTATGGCTACACCTTC. It yields the protein CASSSSLGAVNYGYTF.

The chain has TRBV5-1 and TRBJ2-7; 8 positions match TRBD1. V dropped 4 bases and J dropped 7; count of bases not matched to a gene: 7. The CDR3 extends over 13 amino acids. Germline V CDR1 and CDR2: SGHRS, YFSETQ. CDR3 region: CASSADRVREQYF. The CDR3 coding sequence is TGCGCCAGCAGCGCGGACAGGGTGAGGGAGCAGTACTTC.

This chain uses TRBV7-3 with TRBJ2-1, with a weak D call TRBD1 (6 bases). The CDR3 covers 15 residues. Germline assignment: CDR1 SGHTA and CDR2 FQGTGA. V gave up 2 bases and J gave up 5 bases, with 13 bases separating them. The CDR3 reads CASSLSGVSHNEQFF. The DNA for the CDR3 is TGTGCCAGCAGCTTATCAGGGGTTTCCCACAATGAGCAGTTCTTC.

The chain uses TRBV6-5 and TRBJ1-5; 10 nucleotides line up with TRBD1. V was pared by 5 bases and J by 2 bases, with 3 bases of the junction left unmatched. The length of the CDR3 is 15 residues. The V gene's germline CDR1 is MNHEY and CDR2 SVGAGI. The chain's CDR3 is CASSQGQGGNQPQHF. DNA for the CDR3: TGTGCCAGCAGTCAAGGACAGGGGGGCAATCAGCCCCAGCATTTT.

In nucleotides, the CDR3 is TGCGCCAGCAGCATACGTAGCGGGATTGAGCAGTTCTTC. This encodes CASSIRSGIEQFF. The rearrangement uses TRBV4-3 and TRBJ2-1, with 8 bases lining up with TRBD2. This CDR3 has 13 amino acids. Germline assignment: CDR1 LGHNA and CDR2 YSLEER. The trim removed 5 bases at V and 9 bases at J, leaving 6 bases unmatched.

This clone was recorded a few times. The V gene is TRBV18, the J gene TRBJ1-1; D uncertain. Germline CDR1 KGHSH, CDR2 LQKENI. The CDR3 loop spans 14 amino acids. Trimming cost V 5 bases and J 0 bases, with 10 bases left between them. CDR3 residues: CASSTSPLNTEAFF. CDR3 nucleotide sequence: TGTGCCAGCTCAACGTCGCCCCTGAACACTGAAGCTTTCTTT.

This clone was recorded once. The chain joins TRBV5-1 to TRBJ2-7; D possibly corresponds to TRBD1 (6 bases). V was clipped by 5 bases and J by 0 bases, with 24 bases between them. Germline V gene sequence: CDR1 SGHRS, CDR2 YFSETQ. The CDR3 covers 18 residues. The CDR3 spells CASRNAGHHRDDSYEQYF. The CDR3 nucleotides read TGCGCCAGCAGGAACGCGGGCCACCACAGGGACGACTCCTACGAGCAGTACTTC.

The chain joins TRBV20-1 to TRBJ2-5; unclear D gene. This CDR3 has 10 residues. Per germline, CDR1 DFQATT and CDR2 SNEGSKA (reference sequence). The V gene lost 3 bases and the J gene lost 4 bases, with 3 bases spanning the gap. The CDR3 reads CSASGETQYF. The CDR3 bases are TGCAGTGCTAGCGGAGAGACCCAGTACTTC.

CDR3 loop: CASRGNRDNEQFF. The DNA of the CDR3 is TGTGCCAGCAGGGGGAACCGTGACAATGAGCAGTTCTTC. The gene calls are TRBV2 and TRBJ2-1; D ambiguous. This CDR3 is built from 13 residues. V was shortened by 6 bases and J by 5 bases, with 11 bases between the two germline ends. Germline CDR1 and CDR2: SNHLY and FYNNEI. The complete variable domain, with remaining parts taken from reference TRBV2 and TRBJ2-1, reads EPEVTQTPSHQVTQMGQEVILRCVPISNHLYFYWYRQILGQKVEFLVSFYNNEISEKSEIFDDQFSVERPDGSNFTLKIRSTKLEDSAMYFCASRGNRDNEQFFGPGTRLTVL.

The CDR3 loop reads CASSLYGNQPQHF. CDR3 DNA sequence: TGTGCCAGCAGTTTATACGGCAATCAGCCCCAGCATTTT. V and J are TRBV28 and TRBJ1-5; D unresolved. Trimming cost V 1 base and J 2 bases, with 3 bases left between them. The CDR3 runs 13 residues. Germline V gene sequence: CDR1 MDHEN, CDR2 SYDVKM.

The chain links TRBV4-2 to TRBJ2-7; tentatively, D is TRBD2 (6 bases). The CDR3 has 13 residues. Trimming pared 0 bases from V and 7 bases from J, leaving 10 bases between. Germline CDR1 is LGHNA and CDR2 is YNFKEQ. The CDR3 here is CASSQDRGREQYF. The DNA for the CDR3 is TGTGCCAGCAGCCAAGATCGAGGGAGGGAGCAGTACTTC.